One sample yielded the 29 T cell receptor beta chains listed below, sequenced in a study of human T cells and chemical hapten exposure. From the RACE reads, TCRdb called clonotypes with MiXCR, one entry per CDR3 protein. Of about 120,000 distinct CDR3 sequences listed, over 10% are singletons. The time point here: patch test 1, 2 weeks after DPC sensitization. Specified treatment: therapeutic diphenylcyclopropenone sensitization with weekly scalp DPC. The sample was whole blood, taken in connection with sensitization to the hapten diphenylcyclopropenone (DPC). These receptors all stem from a woman aged 50 to 60 with alopecia areata. Some clones in this sample may be carry-over from other donors' samples.

The V call is TRBV5-1, the J call TRBJ2-3; 12 nucleotides match TRBD2. J was trimmed by 2 bases and V by 4 bases; bases with no gene match: 5. The CDR3 contains 16 residues. CDR1 and CDR2 from the germline V gene are SGHRS and YFSETQ. This CDR3 is CASSPGTSGYTDTQYF. In DNA, the CDR3 is TGCGCCAGCAGCCCCGGGACTAGCGGGTACACAGATACGCAGTATTTT.

At least ten counts were recorded for this clonotype. The CDR3 region is CASSSQGEETQYF. The DNA of the CDR3 is TGTGCCAGTAGTTCACAGGGAGAAGAGACCCAGTACTTC. The chain has TRBV19 and TRBJ2-5; possibly TRBD1 for D (6 bases). V was cut by 5 bases and J by 3 bases, with 10 bases left in between. In germline, CDR1 is LNHDA, CDR2 SQIVND (reference sequence). CDR3 length: 13 residues.

The table lists this clonotype with a few counts. The rearrangement links TRBV2 to TRBJ1-5; no clear D gene. The germline V gene encodes CDR1 SNHLY and CDR2 FYNNEI. CDR3 length: 13 amino acids. V lost 0 bases, J lost 6 bases, and 6 bases lay in between. The CDR3 DNA sequence: TGTGCCAGCAGTGAAGCGCCTGGTCAGCCCCAGCATTTT. Its translation is CASSEAPGQPQHF.

This clonotype was counted many times. The V gene is TRBV11-2, the J gene TRBJ2-3; D possibly uses TRBD1 or TRBD2 (5 bases each). The ends were cut back, 5 bases at V and 3 bases at J, with 18 bases in the middle. Per the germline V gene, CDR1 is SGHAT and CDR2 is FQNNGV. The CDR3 is made up of 16 amino acids. The DNA of the CDR3 is TGTGCCAGCAGCACGGGTCGCGAGGGGATAACAGATACGCAGTATTTT. It yields the protein CASSTGREGITDTQYF.

This clonotype turned up a few times. This chain links TRBV20-1 with TRBJ2-1, with D perhaps TRBD1 or TRBD2 (5 bases each). Germline V gene lookup returns CDR1 DFQATT and CDR2 SNEGSKA (reference sequence). The CDR3 covers 17 residues. With 3 bases removed from V and 0 bases from J, the gap between germline ends came to 18 bases. CDR3 DNA: TGCAGTGCTAGTGACGGGGCGAGGGGAACCTCCTACAATGAGCAGTTCTTC. This gives the protein CSASDGARGTSYNEQFF.

This clonotype occurred many times. The chain links TRBV6-5 to TRBJ1-1, with TRBD1 matching over 7 bases. CDR3 length: 15 amino acids. Trimming cost V 5 bases and J 0 bases; bases outside gene matches: 6. The germline CDR1 and CDR2 sequences are MNHEY and SVGAGI. The CDR3 protein is CASSKQGQMNTEAFF. The CDR3 coding sequence is TGTGCCAGCAGTAAACAGGGACAGATGAACACTGAAGCTTTCTTT.

This clonotype was recorded a few times. The chain combines TRBV11-1 with TRBJ2-1, with D perhaps TRBD1 or TRBD2 (6 bases each). Trimming stripped 3 bases from V and 5 bases from J, with 14 bases between. Per germline, CDR1 SGHAT and CDR2 FQDESV (reference sequence). The CDR3 loop spans 15 amino acids. CDR3 nucleotides: TGTGCCAGCAGCTTCGGCGGGACAACAGACAATGAGCAGTTCTTC. Its protein product is CASSFGGTTDNEQFF.

The chain carries TRBV7-9 and TRBJ1-1; maybe TRBD1 (6 bases). Per the germline V gene, CDR1 is SEHNR and CDR2 is FQNEAQ (reference sequence). Between the trimmed V and J ends, which lost 2 bases and 4 bases, there was a span of 11 bases. CDR3 length: 14 amino acids. CDR3 loop: CASSLHDRRTEAFF. In DNA form, the CDR3 reads TGTGCCAGCAGCTTACACGACAGGCGCACTGAAGCTTTCTTT. The whole variable domain, filled in from reference TRBV7-9 and TRBJ1-1, reads DTGVSQNPRHKITKRGQNVTFRCDPISEHNRLYWYRQTLGQGPEFLTYFQNEAQLEKSRLLSDRFSAERPKGSFSTLEIQRTEQGDSAMYLCASSLHDRRTEAFFGQGTRLTVV.

This clonotype was seen many times. The J gene is TRBJ1-6, the V gene TRBV18, with 9 positions matching TRBD1. The CDR3 sequence is 16 residues long. Germline V gene data show CDR1 as KGHSH and CDR2 as LQKENI. With V trimmed by 1 base and J by 7 bases, 5 bases remained unmatched. The CDR3 DNA sequence: TGTGCCAGCTCACCACAGAGGGACAGGGCAAATTCACCCCTCCACTTT. Its protein is CASSPQRDRANSPLHF.

This clonotype occurred many times. V and J are TRBV11-2 and TRBJ1-1; 7 nucleotides agree with TRBD1. CDR3 size: 15 residues. CDR1 and CDR2 (germline): SGHAT, FQNNGV. V was clipped by 5 bases and J by 6 bases; unmatched bases: 12. CDR3 in DNA: TGTGCCAGCAGCCCAACTCACAGGGGAAACTCTGAAGCTTTCTTT. This encodes CASSPTHRGNSEAFF.

This clonotype was seen at least ten times. CDR3 sequence: CASRPMVYNEQFF. The CDR3 coding sequence is TGTGCCAGCAGACCCATGGTCTACAATGAGCAGTTCTTC. The chain couples TRBV6-5 to TRBJ2-1; no reliable D call. The V gene lost 6 bases and the J gene lost 3 bases, with 9 bases spanning the gap. The CDR3 loop spans 13 amino acids. In germline, CDR1 is MNHEY, CDR2 SVGAGI.

This clonotype was observed at least ten times. The rearrangement joins TRBV6-6 to TRBJ2-5; 9 bases match TRBD2. Trimming cost V 2 bases and J 0 bases; bases outside gene matches: 10. The CDR3 extends over 18 amino acids. The germline CDR1 and CDR2 sequences are MNHNY and SVGAGI (reference sequence). CDR3 amino acids: CASSYARLTSGNQETQYF. The CDR3 DNA reads TGTGCCAGCAGTTACGCCAGATTGACTAGCGGAAACCAAGAGACCCAGTACTTC.

This clonotype came up a few times. The chain combines TRBV6-4 with TRBJ1-6; no definite D call. Germline CDR1 and CDR2: MRHNA and SNTAGT. Trimming stripped 3 bases from V and 9 bases from J, with 9 bases between. The CDR3 has 13 residues. Here the CDR3 DNA reads TGTGCCAGCAGTGAGGACGGTTTTTCACCCCTCCACTTT. It is translated as CASSEDGFSPLHF.

On this clonotype: Mismatch with germline at one junction end may stem from a read error. The CDR3: CASSLFGQLAKIIQYF. The CDR3, as DNA: TGTGCCAGCAGTTTATTCGGGCAGCTAGCCAAAATCATTCAGTACTTC. The rearrangement uses TRBV28 and TRBJ2-4, with D perhaps TRBD2 (5 bases). Per germline, CDR1 MDHEN and CDR2 SYDVKM. The CDR3 is made up of 16 amino acids.

This clonotype was detected many times. This chain uses TRBV6-5 with TRBJ2-1; D is unclear. CDR3 length: 15 amino acids. The germline V gene has CDR1 MNHEY and CDR2 SVGAGI. The ends were cut back, 6 bases at V and 0 bases at J, with 12 bases in the middle. CDR3 sequence: CASRKGLYSYNEQFF. CDR3 DNA sequence: TGTGCCAGCAGGAAAGGGCTGTACTCCTACAATGAGCAGTTCTTC.

This clonotype was seen ten or more times. The J gene is TRBJ1-1, the V gene TRBV6-5, with D hard to call. The germline V and J ends were trimmed by 6 bases and 8 bases, with 28 bases remaining between them. The CDR3 contains 17 residues. The germline V gene encodes CDR1 MNHEY and CDR2 SVGAGI. The CDR3, as DNA: TGTGCCAGCAGCCTTACTCCGTACCGGGGAACCCCGCCCGAAGCTTTCTTT. It is translated as CASSLTPYRGTPPEAFF.

The chain is built from TRBV27 and TRBJ1-4; 11 positions match TRBD1. Germline V lookup: CDR1 MNHEY, CDR2 SMNVEV (reference sequence). V shed 2 bases and J 7 bases; nucleotides not matched to a gene: 12. The CDR3 totals 18 residues. The CDR3 protein is CASSLRGTGGFVGEKLFF. CDR3 nucleotides: TGTGCCAGCAGTTTAAGGGGGACAGGGGGGTTCGTTGGTGAAAAACTGTTTTTT.

This clonotype was recorded once. V usage is TRBV7-2 and J usage is TRBJ2-7; D could derive from TRBD1 or TRBD2 (5 bases each). CDR3 length: 14 amino acids. Per the germline V gene, CDR1 is SGHTA and CDR2 is FQGNSA. Trimming left V 5 bases short and J 5 bases short, with 16 bases between. CDR3 loop: CASSRDAQNHEQYF. CDR3 nucleotides: TGTGCCAGCAGCCGGGACGCGCAGAACCACGAGCAGTACTTC.

The table lists this clonotype with a few counts. The chain joins TRBV5-8 to TRBJ1-4; D is possibly TRBD1 (6 bases). CDR3 size: 18 residues. V was shortened by 0 bases and J by 0 bases, with 15 bases between the two germline ends. Germline V gene lookup returns CDR1 SGHTS and CDR2 YDEGEE. CDR3 sequence: CASSLGQVPVATNEKLFF. For the CDR3, the DNA is TGTGCCAGCAGCTTGGGACAGGTCCCTGTCGCAACTAATGAAAAACTGTTTTTT.

This clonotype was seen ten or more times. The chain uses TRBV6-2 or TRBV6-3 and TRBJ2-7, with D unclear. Germline V gives CDR1 MNHEY, CDR2 SVGEGT. The V end was cut by 4 bases, the J end by 2 bases, with 6 bases between. This CDR3 is 12 amino acids long. CDR3 DNA: TGTGCCAGCAGTTTAGATGCCTACGAGCAGTACTTC. This gives the protein CASSLDAYEQYF.

This clonotype was seen ten or more times. The chain employs TRBV12-3 or TRBV12-4 and TRBJ2-1, with a weak D call TRBD2 (6 bases). CDR3 length equals 15 residues. V was shortened by 2 bases and J by 9 bases, with 17 bases between the two germline ends. The CDR3, as DNA: TGTGCCAGCAGTTTAAGGACGCGGGGCTCCACTGAGCAGTTCTTC. This sequence encodes CASSLRTRGSTEQFF.

In its sample, this clonotype was seen many times. This chain links TRBV7-2 with TRBJ2-3; tentative D call: TRBD2 (7 bases). Germline V gives CDR1 SGHTA, CDR2 FQGNSA. V was clipped by 3 bases and J by 6 bases, with 13 bases between them. The CDR3 contains 14 residues. The CDR3 DNA is TGTGCCAGCAGCTTGGGCGGGGGCAGCGATACGCAGTATTTT. This sequence encodes CASSLGGGSDTQYF.

The chain uses TRBV29-1 and TRBJ1-2; TRBD1 is a possible D gene (5 bases). Trimming took 4 bases from V and 5 from J, leaving 14 bases between them. This CDR3 is 13 amino acids long. Germline loops: CDR1 SQVTM, CDR2 ANQGSEA. DNA for the CDR3: TGCAGCGTTGTACAGGCGCTACGGTATGGCTACACCTTC. As protein: CSVVQALRYGYTF. The whole variable domain, filled in from reference TRBV29-1 and TRBJ1-2, reads SAVISQKPSRDICQRGTSLTIQCQVDSQVTMMFWYRQQPGQSLTLIATANQGSEATYESGFVIDKFPISRPNLTFSTLTVSNMSPEDSSIYLCSVVQALRYGYTFGSGTRLTVV.

This clonotype occurred a few times. The chain recombines TRBV5-8 with TRBJ2-1; D may be TRBD1 or TRBD2 (5 bases each). This CDR3 contains 15 residues. CDR1 and CDR2 from the germline V gene are SGHTS and YDEGEE. V lost 4 bases, J lost 3 bases, and 14 bases lay in between. CDR3: CASSRTGTLYNEQFF. CDR3 coding DNA: TGTGCCAGCAGCCGAACCGGGACCCTCTACAATGAGCAGTTCTTC.

This clonotype was seen a handful of times. The rearrangement uses TRBV19 and TRBJ2-3, with 9 nucleotides matching TRBD1. Trimming removed 11 bases from V and 6 bases from J; junction bases left unmatched: 15. Germline CDR1 reads LNHDA; CDR2 reads SQIVND (reference sequence). The length of the CDR3 is 15 residues. The CDR3 bases are TGTGCCGTAGGGACAGGGTTCGGCAGGAAGGATACGCAGTATTTT. Its protein product is CAVGTGFGRKDTQYF.

A few counts support this clonotype. The genes are TRBV28 and TRBJ1-6, with D tentatively TRBD1 (5 bases). This CDR3 comprises 11 residues. Trimming took 3 bases from V and 17 from J, leaving 11 bases between them. CDR1 and CDR2 from the germline V gene are MDHEN and SYDVKM. DNA of the CDR3: TGTGCCAGCAGTTTTTCGGGGGGAATCCACTTT. Translated: CASSFSGGIHF.

This clonotype was counted only a few times. The chain links TRBV28 to TRBJ2-3; 10 bases are a match to TRBD2. The junction had 5 bases not matched to a gene; V was cut back by 0 bases and J by 2 bases. Looked up from germline, CDR1 is MDHEN and CDR2 is SYDVKM. The CDR3 sequence is 17 residues long. CDR3 sequence reads: CASSLWPSGGHTDTQYF. The CDR3 DNA reads TGTGCCAGCAGTTTATGGCCTAGCGGGGGCCACACAGATACGCAGTATTTT.

The chain employs TRBV7-8 and TRBJ1-2; 8 bases are shared with TRBD1. The CDR3 spans 15 residues. V was pared by 0 bases and J by 11 bases, with 11 bases of the junction left unmatched. Germline CDR1 and CDR2: SGHVS and FQNEAQ. The CDR3 DNA reads as TGTGCCAGCAGCTTAGCGGGGACAGGCCTAAGGGTGTACACCTTC. Protein: CASSLAGTGLRVYTF.

This clonotype was recorded a few times. The rearrangement uses TRBV6-1 and TRBJ1-5; D unresolved. The CDR3 runs 14 residues. The germline V gene encodes CDR1 MNHNS and CDR2 SASEGT. The V and J ends lost 7 bases and 3 bases respectively, with 13 bases between them. The CDR3 spells CASTPGSTNQPQHF. The DNA for the CDR3 is TGTGCCAGCACACCCGGGTCAACCAATCAGCCCCAGCATTTT.